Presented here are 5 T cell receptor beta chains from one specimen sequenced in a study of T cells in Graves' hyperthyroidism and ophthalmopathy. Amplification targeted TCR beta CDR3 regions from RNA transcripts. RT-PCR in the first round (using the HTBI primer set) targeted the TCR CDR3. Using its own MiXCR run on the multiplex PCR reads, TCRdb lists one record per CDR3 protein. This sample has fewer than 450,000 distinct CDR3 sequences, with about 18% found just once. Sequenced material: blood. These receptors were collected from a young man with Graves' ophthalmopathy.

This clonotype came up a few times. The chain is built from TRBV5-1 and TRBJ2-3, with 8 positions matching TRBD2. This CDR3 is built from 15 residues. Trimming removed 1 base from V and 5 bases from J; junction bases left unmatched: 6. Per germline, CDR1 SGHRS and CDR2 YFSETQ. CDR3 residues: CASSLRGGQEDTQYF. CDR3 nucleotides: TGCGCCAGCAGCTTGCGGGGGGGCCAGGAAGATACGCAGTATTTT.

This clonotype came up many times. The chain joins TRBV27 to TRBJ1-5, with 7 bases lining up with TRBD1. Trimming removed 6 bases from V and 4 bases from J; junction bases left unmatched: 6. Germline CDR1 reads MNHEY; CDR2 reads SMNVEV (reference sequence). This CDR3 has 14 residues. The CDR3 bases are TGTGCCAGCAGCCAGACAGGGAATAATCAGCCCCAGCATTTT. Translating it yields CASSQTGNNQPQHF.

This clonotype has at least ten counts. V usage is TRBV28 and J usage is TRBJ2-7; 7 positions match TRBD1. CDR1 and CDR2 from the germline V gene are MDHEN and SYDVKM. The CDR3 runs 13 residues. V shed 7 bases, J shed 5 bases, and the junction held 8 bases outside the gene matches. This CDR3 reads CASTGTAWNEQYF. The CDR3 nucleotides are TGTGCCAGCACCGGGACAGCTTGGAACGAGCAGTACTTC.

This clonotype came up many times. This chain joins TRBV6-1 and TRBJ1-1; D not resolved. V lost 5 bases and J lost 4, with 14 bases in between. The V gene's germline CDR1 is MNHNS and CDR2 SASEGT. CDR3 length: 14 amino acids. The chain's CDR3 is CASSPGYSGTEAFF. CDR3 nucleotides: TGTGCCAGCAGTCCCGGATACAGTGGCACTGAAGCTTTCTTT.

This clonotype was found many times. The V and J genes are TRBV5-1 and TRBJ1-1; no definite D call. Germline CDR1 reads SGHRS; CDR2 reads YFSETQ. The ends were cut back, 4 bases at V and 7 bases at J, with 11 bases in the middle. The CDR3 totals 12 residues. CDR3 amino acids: CASSPNQDEAFF. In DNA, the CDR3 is TGCGCCAGCAGCCCAAACCAGGATGAAGCTTTCTTT.